The 31 T cell receptor beta chains in this list originate from one sample, sequenced in a study of shared clonotypes between healthy human individuals. Only in-frame clones appear in the TCRdb table, and some are missing; sequencing was by immunoSEQ multiplex PCR. Of around 690,000 clones listed, 90% were seen once; the top ten hold 30% to 35%. The sequenced sample consisted of memory CD8+ T cells from PBMCs. Indicated subset: CD45RO+ cells pooled with CCR7-negative TemRA cells. Receptor source: a young man in good health. Some clones in this sample may be carry-over from other donors' samples.

The CDR3 nucleotides read TGTGCCAGCAGCCTAACCGAGACCCAGTACTTC. It yields the protein CASSLTETQYF. The chain employs TRBV28 and TRBJ2-5; D ambiguous. The CDR3 has 11 amino acids. V was cut by 6 bases and J by 5 bases, with 7 bases left in between. Germline lookup yields CDR1 MDHEN and CDR2 SYDVKM.

The chain has TRBV25-1 and TRBJ2-7; D might be TRBD2 (6 bases). V was trimmed by 4 bases and J by 2 bases, leaving 6 bases between them. Germline V lookup: CDR1 MGHDK, CDR2 SYGVNS. This CDR3 is 12 amino acids long. The CDR3 protein is CASSGGTYEQYF. DNA for the CDR3: TGTGCCAGCAGTGGCGGGACCTACGAGCAGTACTTC.

This chain connects TRBV5-1 to TRBJ2-7; 7 nucleotides agree with TRBD1. Germline values: CDR1 SGHRS, CDR2 YFSETQ. This CDR3 spans 13 amino acids. V dropped 4 bases and J dropped 7; count of bases not matched to a gene: 8. CDR3 DNA: TGCGCCAGCAGCCGGGGACAGCTATGGGAGCAGTACTTC. This codes for CASSRGQLWEQYF.

The chain combines TRBV11-2 with TRBJ2-7, with unresolved D. Trimming cost V 8 bases and J 4 bases, with 12 bases left between them. CDR3 length: 12 amino acids. The germline gives CDR1 SGHAT, CDR2 FQNNGV. CDR3 coding DNA: TGTGCCAGCGCGGACCTGATTTACGAGCAGTACTTC. Protein product: CASADLIYEQYF.

To note about this clone: In the same sample, other DNA sequences code for this CDR3. The chain employs TRBV9 and TRBJ1-2; TRBD1 aligns across 10 bases. Looked up from germline, CDR1 is SGDLS and CDR2 is YYNGEE. The trim removed 0 bases at V and 4 bases at J, leaving 6 bases unmatched. CDR3 size: 16 residues. CDR3: CASSVAPGQGSYGYTF. The CDR3 DNA follows: TGTGCCAGCAGCGTAGCGCCGGGACAGGGGAGCTATGGCTACACCTTC.

The chain joins TRBV5-1 to TRBJ2-7, with 7 bases matching TRBD1. After removal of 2 bases from V and 7 bases from J, the junction contained 9 bases not matched to a gene. Germline assignment: CDR1 SGHRS and CDR2 YFSETQ. The length of the CDR3 is 14 residues. The CDR3 DNA reads as TGCGCCAGCAGCTTCTGGACAGGAGGTGGTGAGCAGTACTTC. Its translation is CASSFWTGGGEQYF.

V and J are TRBV16 and TRBJ1-2; D might be TRBD1 (5 bases). CDR1 and CDR2 (germline): KGHSY, FQNENV. Between the trimmed V and J ends, which lost 1 base and 4 bases, there was a span of 16 bases. The CDR3 covers 16 residues. CDR3 sequence: CASSQLKGDQGYGYTF. CDR3 nucleotide sequence: TGTGCCAGCAGCCAATTGAAAGGGGATCAAGGCTATGGCTACACCTTC.

J is TRBJ1-1 and V is TRBV6-1; tentatively, D is TRBD1 (5 bases). This CDR3 contains 13 residues. Deletions cut 6 bases from V and 5 bases from J, with 13 bases between. Germline V gene data show CDR1 as MNHNS and CDR2 as SASEGT. DNA for the CDR3: TGTGCCAGCAGCCAGGGTAGAAAGACTGAAGCTTTCTTT. Translating it yields CASSQGRKTEAFF.

V usage is TRBV19 and J usage is TRBJ2-1; TRBD2 agrees at 12 bases. V shed 5 bases and J 6 bases; nucleotides not matched to a gene: 8. The CDR3 covers 16 residues. From germline, CDR1 is LNHDA and CDR2 SQIVND (reference sequence). The CDR3 DNA follows: TGTGCCAGTAGTCCTCAGACTAGCGGGAGAACCAATGAGCAGTTCTTC. The encoded protein is CASSPQTSGRTNEQFF.

The chain employs TRBV29-1 and TRBJ2-1; D is perhaps TRBD1 (6 bases). V was cut by 6 bases and J by 6 bases, with 9 bases left in between. Germline V CDR1 and CDR2: SQVTM, ANQGSEA. The CDR3 loop spans 11 amino acids. DNA for the CDR3: TGCAGCGTACAGGGTATCAATGAGCAGTTCTTC. It codes for CSVQGINEQFF.

In nucleotides, the CDR3 is TGTGCCACCAGCAGGAGAGCAATGGGCGATGAGCAGTTCTTC. The encoded protein is CATSRRAMGDEQFF. The chain has TRBV15 and TRBJ2-1, with no clear D. CDR3 length: 14 amino acids. V gave up 3 bases and J gave up 8 bases, with 14 bases separating them. Germline CDR1 LNHNV, CDR2 YYDKDF (reference sequence).

The CDR3 sequence is CASSLVSSSTDTQYF. CDR3 DNA sequence: TGTGCCAGCAGCTTAGTCAGCTCTAGCACAGATACGCAGTATTTT. This chain connects TRBV7-9 to TRBJ2-3; D is ambiguous. CDR1 is SEHNR, CDR2 FQNEAQ, per germline (reference sequence). The CDR3 is 15 amino acids. V was shortened by 1 base and J by 0 bases, with 8 bases between the two germline ends. The full variable domain, in which reference TRBV7-9 and TRBJ2-3 provide the parts outside the CDR3, is DTGVSQNPRHKITKRGQNVTFRCDPISEHNRLYWYRQTLGQGPEFLTYFQNEAQLEKSRLLSDRFSAERPKGSFSTLEIQRTEQGDSAMYLCASSLVSSSTDTQYFGPGTRLTVL.

This chain uses TRBV27 with TRBJ1-4; possibly TRBD1 for D (5 bases). V was clipped by 8 bases and J by 0 bases, with 13 bases between them. CDR3 length: 15 amino acids. Germline CDR1 reads MNHEY; CDR2 reads SMNVEV (reference sequence). The CDR3 loop is CASSTGPATNEKLFF. DNA for the CDR3: TGTGCCAGCTCAACAGGCCCCGCAACTAATGAAAAACTGTTTTTT.

This clone was recorded only once. The rearrangement uses TRBV27 and TRBJ2-7; 11 nucleotides line up with TRBD2. V lost 2 bases to trimming and J lost 2 bases; unmatched junction nucleotides: 2. Germline lookup yields CDR1 MNHEY and CDR2 SMNVEV (reference sequence). The CDR3 consists of 15 residues. The CDR3 sequence: CASSLRLAGTYEQYF. The CDR3 region has the DNA TGTGCCAGCAGTTTACGACTAGCGGGAACCTACGAGCAGTACTTC.

For this clone: Other DNA sequences within the sample encode an identical CDR3. This chain links TRBV7-9 with TRBJ2-3, with a tentative D call TRBD2 (5 bases). CDR3 length: 12 amino acids. V was cut by 5 bases and J by 6 bases, with 9 bases left in between. Looked up from germline, CDR1 is SEHNR and CDR2 is FQNEAQ (reference sequence). Written as DNA, the CDR3 is TGTGCCAGCAGCCGGACGGGGGATACGCAGTATTTT. Translated: CASSRTGDTQYF.

The chain recombines TRBV15 with TRBJ2-1; 7 nucleotides align to TRBD1. CDR1 is LNHNV and CDR2 is YYDKDF in the germline V gene (reference sequence). The CDR3 has 16 amino acids. J gave up 0 bases and V 0 bases, and 2 bases lay outside the gene matches. This CDR3 reads CATSRDRDSSYNEQFF. CDR3 nucleotides: TGTGCCACCAGCAGAGATCGGGACAGCTCCTACAATGAGCAGTTCTTC.

This clone was detected only once. The chain employs TRBV11-2 and TRBJ2-2, with TRBD2 matching over 7 bases. J lost 1 base, V lost 7 bases, and 9 bases had no gene match. This CDR3 is 16 amino acids long. The germline CDR1 and CDR2 sequences are SGHAT and FQNNGV. CDR3 residues: CASTIRLAWNTGELFF. The CDR3 DNA is TGTGCCAGCACGATCAGACTAGCCTGGAACACCGGGGAGCTGTTTTTT.

The V and J genes are TRBV28 and TRBJ1-5; the D gene is possibly TRBD1 (6 bases). The V gene lost 4 bases and the J gene lost 9 bases, with 10 bases spanning the gap. This CDR3 has 12 amino acids. Germline assignment: CDR1 MDHEN and CDR2 SYDVKM. The CDR3 region is CASSSRGGPQHF. The CDR3 nucleotides read TGTGCCAGCAGTTCGAGAGGGGGGCCCCAGCATTTT.

The rearrangement joins TRBV14 to TRBJ1-1; a possible D gene is TRBD1 (5 bases). V was clipped by 2 bases and J by 5 bases, with 9 bases between them. Germline V gene lookup returns CDR1 SGHDN and CDR2 FVKESK. The CDR3 has 13 residues. CDR3 loop: CASSQLQETEAFF. DNA of the CDR3: TGTGCCAGCAGCCAACTACAGGAGACTGAAGCTTTCTTT.

The chain has TRBV28 and TRBJ2-7, with D hard to call. Trimming cost V 7 bases and J 3 bases, with 19 bases left between them. This CDR3 is built from 15 residues. From germline, CDR1 is MDHEN and CDR2 SYDVKM. The CDR3 DNA reads as TGTGCCAGCAATTCCCAATACGGCCAGTACTACGAGCAGTACTTC. This sequence encodes CASNSQYGQYYEQYF.

This chain connects TRBV28 to TRBJ1-3, with D possibly being TRBD1 (5 bases). The CDR3 is made up of 14 amino acids. The V end lost 10 bases, the J end lost 2 bases, and 15 bases lay between the germline ends. In germline, CDR1 is MDHEN, CDR2 SYDVKM. CDR3 protein: CAIKPRGAGNTIYF. The CDR3 DNA reads as TGTGCCATCAAGCCAAGGGGTGCTGGAAACACCATATATTTT.

The chain recombines TRBV6-5 with TRBJ2-7; weak D call: TRBD1 (5 bases). Germline V gene lookup returns CDR1 MNHEY and CDR2 SVGAGI. This CDR3 has 15 residues. The V end lost 5 bases, the J end lost 2 bases, and 16 bases lay between the germline ends. CDR3 sequence reads: CASSPLQGSTYEQYF. DNA for the CDR3: TGTGCCAGCAGTCCCCTTCAGGGATCTACCTACGAGCAGTACTTC.

The chain employs TRBV5-6 and TRBJ2-7; 10 nucleotides agree with TRBD1. CDR1 is SGHDT, CDR2 YYEEEE, per germline. The CDR3 contains 14 residues. The V and J ends lost 3 bases and 4 bases, in that order; junction bases with no gene match: 4. Here the CDR3 DNA reads TGTGCCAGCAGCTGGGACAGGGGAGCTTACGAGCAGTACTTC. It codes for CASSWDRGAYEQYF.

This clone has a single count. The chain uses TRBV4-3 and TRBJ2-1, with D uncertain. Looked up from germline, CDR1 is LGHNA and CDR2 is YSLEER. V shed 0 bases and J shed 2 bases, with 11 bases lying between them. CDR3 size: 16 residues. The CDR3 protein is CASSQDLGNPYNEQFF. The DNA for the CDR3 is TGCGCCAGCAGCCAAGATCTAGGGAATCCCTACAATGAGCAGTTCTTC.

V and J are TRBV10-3 and TRBJ2-5; D gene unclear. Per the germline V gene, CDR1 is ENHRY and CDR2 is SYGVKD. The CDR3 is 14 amino acids. V lost 3 bases and J 0 bases, leaving 8 bases between the germline ends. The CDR3 sequence is CAISDPAHQETQYF. The CDR3 region has the DNA TGTGCCATCAGTGATCCGGCACACCAAGAGACCCAGTACTTC.

CDR3 nucleotide sequence: TGTGCCAGCAGCCTAACAGGGGAGCGAAATGAAAAACTGTTTTTT. Its translation is CASSLTGERNEKLFF. The V and J genes are TRBV7-6 and TRBJ1-4; 7 bases are shared with TRBD1. This CDR3 spans 15 amino acids. Looked up from germline, CDR1 is SGHVS and CDR2 is FNYEAQ. J lost 5 bases, V lost 5 bases, and 8 bases had no gene match. Based on the CDR3 plus reference TRBV7-6 and TRBJ1-4, the full variable domain is GAGVSQSPRYKVTKRGQDVALRCDPISGHVSLYWYRQALGQGPEFLTYFNYEAQQDKSGLPNDRFSAERPEGSISTLTIQRTEQRDSAMYRCASSLTGERNEKLFFGSGTQLSVL.

This clone was found a few times. For the CDR3, the DNA is TGTGCCAGCAGTGAAGGGGACAGTCTTTCCGGTTTTTTCGAGCAGTACTTC. Protein sequence: CASSEGDSLSGFFEQYF. This rearrangement joins TRBV6-1 to TRBJ2-7, with 7 bases lining up with TRBD1. The CDR3 consists of 17 residues. From germline, CDR1 is MNHNS and CDR2 SASEGT. V gave up 1 base and J gave up 6 bases; unmatched junction bases: 15.

The V gene is TRBV30, the J gene TRBJ2-1; 10 bases map to TRBD1. After removal of 2 bases from V and 9 bases from J, the junction contained 10 bases not matched to a gene. Germline assignment: CDR1 GTSNPN and CDR2 SVGIG (reference sequence). The CDR3 totals 15 residues. The chain's CDR3 is CAWSWGTGVLSEQFF. The DNA for the CDR3 is TGTGCCTGGAGTTGGGGGACAGGGGTTTTAAGTGAGCAGTTCTTC.

This clone was picked up one time. This chain joins TRBV5-6 and TRBJ2-7; TRBD2 agrees at 8 bases. This CDR3 is built from 14 residues. V trimming: 4 bases; J trimming: 5 bases; junction bases outside the gene matches: 8. The V gene's germline CDR1 is SGHDT and CDR2 YYEEEE. CDR3 sequence reads: CASSQSGRPHEQYF. In DNA, the CDR3 is TGTGCCAGCAGCCAGAGCGGGAGACCCCACGAGCAGTACTTC. Filled out from reference TRBV5-6 and TRBJ2-7, the complete variable domain reads DAGVTQSPTHLIKTRGQQVTLRCSPKSGHDTVSWYQQALGQGPQFIFQYYEEEERQRGNFPDRFSGHQFPNYSSELNVNALLLGDSALYLCASSQSGRPHEQYFGPGTRLTVT.

This sequence joins TRBV2 and TRBJ2-7; 9 positions agree with TRBD2. Germline V CDR1 and CDR2: SNHLY, FYNNEI. V shed 1 base and J 0 bases; nucleotides not matched to a gene: 10. This CDR3 comprises 18 residues. CDR3 sequence reads: CASSEDIWREGSSYEQYF. CDR3 DNA sequence: TGTGCCAGCAGTGAAGATATTTGGCGGGAGGGGAGCTCCTACGAGCAGTACTTC.

V usage is TRBV7-9 and J usage is TRBJ1-1; 7 bases agree with TRBD1. From germline, CDR1 is SEHNR and CDR2 FQNEAQ (reference sequence). This CDR3 comprises 14 residues. After removal of 5 bases from V and 2 bases from J, the junction contained 5 bases not matched to a gene. The CDR3 spells CASSIRTGNTEAFF. CDR3 bases: TGTGCCAGCAGCATTAGGACAGGCAACACTGAAGCTTTCTTT.